Shown below are 15 T cell receptor beta chains from a single sample sequenced in a study of cytomegalovirus exposure and HLA in healthy donors. Vbeta (60) and Jbeta (13) primers were used in the PCR. Sequencing was performed with immunoSEQ multiplex PCR; in TCRdb, only in-frame clones are kept and a portion is missing. The sample includes 200,000 to 300,000 clones, over 75% seen only once; the top ten take roughly 0.45%. Sequenced input: PBMCs. The receptors stem from a boy between 10 and 17 years old in good health and CMV-seronegative.

The chain links TRBV4-1 to TRBJ2-5; 7 bases are shared with TRBD2. The germline V gene has CDR1 MGHRA and CDR2 YSYEKL. Losses at the gene ends were 1 base for V and 4 bases for J; bases not matched to a gene: 9. The CDR3 covers 16 residues. DNA of the CDR3: TGCGCCAGCAGCCAAGGTTTCAGGGAGGGAGGAGAGACCCAGTACTTC. This sequence encodes CASSQGFREGGETQYF.

The chain links TRBV4-1 to TRBJ2-2; D unresolved. The germline gives CDR1 MGHRA, CDR2 YSYEKL. The CDR3 covers 15 residues. Trimming removed 1 base at V and 1 base at J, with 7 bases between. CDR3 region: CASSQGPGNTGELFF. The CDR3 DNA sequence: TGCGCCAGCAGCCAAGGGCCTGGGAACACCGGGGAGCTGTTTTTT.

A few counts support this clone. This chain uses TRBV5-1 with TRBJ1-1; a possible D gene is TRBD1 (6 bases). V lost 4 bases to trimming and J lost 4 bases, with 17 bases between them. Germline values: CDR1 SGHRS, CDR2 YFSETQ. There are 15 residues in the CDR3. The CDR3 DNA reads as TGCGCCAGCAGCCCCGAGGCCGAAGGGGGCACTGAAGCTTTCTTT. It translates to CASSPEAEGGTEAFF.

The genes are TRBV16 and TRBJ1-1; TRBD1 might be the D (5 bases). V was shortened by 0 bases and J by 8 bases, with 7 bases between the two germline ends. Germline CDR1 reads KGHSY; CDR2 reads FQNENV. The CDR3 spans 12 residues. CDR3 sequence (DNA): TGTGCCAGCAGCCAATCTCGGGGGGAAGCTTTCTTT. Translated, it gives CASSQSRGEAFF. Full variable domain (outside the CDR3, taken from reference TRBV16 and TRBJ1-1): GEEVAQTPKHLVRGEGQKAKLYCAPIKGHSYVFWYQQVLKNEFKFLISFQNENVFDETGMPKERFSAKCLPNSPCSLEIQATKLEDSAVYFCASSQSRGEAFFGQGTRLTVV.

The chain carries TRBV7-6 and TRBJ2-7; 14 nucleotides line up with TRBD2. Germline CDR1 SGHVS, CDR2 FNYEAQ. V was pared by 5 bases and J by 0 bases, with 21 bases of the junction left unmatched. The CDR3 totals 22 residues. CDR3 region: CASSGPGTSSGTSGRSSYEQYF. CDR3 DNA sequence: TGTGCCAGCAGCGGGCCCGGGACGTCGTCCGGGACTAGCGGGAGAAGCTCCTACGAGCAGTACTTC.

The chain is built from TRBV30 and TRBJ1-3; unclear D gene. Germline V gene sequence: CDR1 GTSNPN, CDR2 SVGIG (reference sequence). V was cut by 2 bases and J by 0 bases, with 5 bases left in between. The CDR3 is 13 amino acids. CDR3 nucleotide sequence: TGTGCCTGGAGTTGGAGCTCTGGAAACACCATATATTTT. Encoded protein: CAWSWSSGNTIYF.

The chain links TRBV6-5 to TRBJ2-5; D possibly corresponds to TRBD2 (5 bases). The CDR3 contains 16 residues. Trimming removed 0 bases at V and 5 bases at J, with 16 bases between. CDR1 MNHEY and CDR2 SVGAGI come from the germline V gene. The CDR3 sequence is CASSYSIGPGGETQYF. CDR3 nucleotide sequence: TGTGCCAGCAGTTACTCGATTGGCCCGGGCGGGGAGACCCAGTACTTC.

This chain joins TRBV15 and TRBJ1-4; 8 nucleotides agree with TRBD1. CDR3 length: 16 amino acids. Germline CDR1 is LNHNV and CDR2 is YYDKDF (reference sequence). Trimming took 3 bases from V and 6 from J; bases not matched to a gene: 9. The chain's CDR3 is CATSSNSGTGDEKLFF. CDR3 DNA sequence: TGTGCCACCAGCAGCAACTCCGGGACAGGAGATGAAAAACTGTTTTTT.

This sequence joins TRBV5-4 and TRBJ2-7; 7 nucleotides match TRBD2. With V trimmed by 5 bases and J by 6 bases, 5 bases remained unmatched. The CDR3 consists of 12 residues. The germline gives CDR1 SGHNT, CDR2 YYREEE (reference sequence). The DNA for the CDR3 is TGTGCCAGCAGTTGGGGGAGGGGCGAGCAGTACTTC. Translated: CASSWGRGEQYF.

This clone was detected only once. The genes are TRBV4-2 and TRBJ2-7; TRBD1 matches at 9 bases. Unmatched junction bases numbered 8, after V lost 3 bases and J lost 2 bases. CDR1 and CDR2 from the germline V gene are LGHNA and YNFKEQ. The CDR3 is made up of 16 amino acids. The CDR3 here is CASSHVRQGVPYEQYF. CDR3 in DNA: TGTGCCAGCAGCCATGTAAGACAGGGGGTCCCCTACGAGCAGTACTTC.

The CDR3 sequence: CASSSPQGANYGYTF. The CDR3 DNA is TGTGCCAGCAGCTCCCCGCAGGGGGCCAACTATGGCTACACCTTC. The genes are TRBV11-2 and TRBJ1-2, with 8 bases that match TRBD1. The CDR3 is made up of 15 amino acids. The V segment lost 4 bases and the J segment 2 bases; nucleotides outside the gene matches: 6. CDR1 and CDR2 (germline): SGHAT, FQNNGV.

This clone has just a few counts. The chain links TRBV5-4 to TRBJ1-1; D gene unclear. V gave up 5 bases and J gave up 3 bases, with 14 bases separating them. Germline V gene data show CDR1 as SGHNT and CDR2 as YYREEE (reference sequence). CDR3 length: 14 amino acids. The CDR3 is CASRSEISDTEAFF. The CDR3, as DNA: TGTGCCAGCAGATCAGAAATCTCTGACACTGAAGCTTTCTTT.

V and J are TRBV19 and TRBJ1-5; D remains ambiguous. The germline V and J ends were trimmed by 6 bases and 0 bases, with 6 bases remaining between them. This CDR3 comprises 13 residues. Germline values: CDR1 LNHDA, CDR2 SQIVND (reference sequence). The DNA for the CDR3 is TGTGCCAGTAGCCAGGATAGCAATCAGCCCCAGCATTTT. It yields the protein CASSQDSNQPQHF.

V gene TRBV4-1 combines with J gene TRBJ1-3, with D maybe TRBD1 (5 bases). The CDR3 has 17 amino acids. Trimming cost V 4 bases and J 0 bases, with 16 bases left between them. CDR1 is MGHRA and CDR2 is YSYEKL in the germline V gene. The DNA of the CDR3 is TGCGCCAGCAGCCTCGGTCGGCAGGGCGGCTCTGGAAACACCATATATTTT. Its protein is CASSLGRQGGSGNTIYF.

The CDR3 loop reads CASSSPGQGLYTEAFF. DNA of the CDR3: TGCGCCAGCAGCTCCCCGGGACAGGGATTGTACACTGAAGCTTTCTTT. V usage is TRBV5-1 and J usage is TRBJ1-1; 9 bases are a match to TRBD1. CDR3 length: 16 residues. Germline-derived CDR1 and CDR2 are SGHRS and YFSETQ. The V segment lost 3 bases and the J segment 3 bases; nucleotides outside the gene matches: 9.